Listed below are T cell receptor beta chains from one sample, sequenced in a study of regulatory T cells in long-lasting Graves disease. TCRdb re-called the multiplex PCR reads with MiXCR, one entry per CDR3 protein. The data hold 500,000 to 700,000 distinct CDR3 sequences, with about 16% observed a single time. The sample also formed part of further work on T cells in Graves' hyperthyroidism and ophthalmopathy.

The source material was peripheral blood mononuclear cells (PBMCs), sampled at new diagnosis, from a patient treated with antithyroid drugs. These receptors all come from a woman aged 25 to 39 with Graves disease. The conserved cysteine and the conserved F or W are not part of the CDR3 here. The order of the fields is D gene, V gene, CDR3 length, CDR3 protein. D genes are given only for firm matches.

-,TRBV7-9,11,ASSFTELGELF
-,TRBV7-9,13,ASSLAQGSAYGYT
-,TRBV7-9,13,ASSLPRGRGGEQY
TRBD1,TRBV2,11,ASDRGLDNEQF
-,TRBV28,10,ASSSTFGEQY
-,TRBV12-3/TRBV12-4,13,ASSLGRGSTDTQY
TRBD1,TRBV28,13,ASSNPRDRGICQY
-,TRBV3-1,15,ASSHPYGQGKTYEQY
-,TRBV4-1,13,ASSQWDGGTGELF
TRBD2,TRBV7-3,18,ASSLKGGQALAGSTGELF
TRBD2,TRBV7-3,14,ASSPPSGKATGELF
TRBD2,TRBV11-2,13,ASSLAGGGDNEQF
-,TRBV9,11,ASSVAGPNGYT
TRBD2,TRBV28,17,ASSLWGLAGGRGRETQY
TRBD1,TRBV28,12,ASSPGQGAYTQY
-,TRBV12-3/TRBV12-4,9,ASSLFHEQF
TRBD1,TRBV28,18,ASSLGGATGGLFILYEQY
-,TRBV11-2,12,ASSLSSGVYEQY
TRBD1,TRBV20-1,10,SALDRGWEQY
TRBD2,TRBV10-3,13,AISDAAGGLETQY
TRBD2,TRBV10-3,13,AISLGLAENYEQY
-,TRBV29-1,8,STSQETQY
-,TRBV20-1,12,SARSTHMDTEAF
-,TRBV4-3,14,ASSQATVGSSYEQY
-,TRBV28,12,ASNKEFSNQPQH
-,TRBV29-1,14,SVEPPFTGWITEAF
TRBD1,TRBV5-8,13,ASSYRQGQVSPLH
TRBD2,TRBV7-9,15,ASSSGLAGIRTDTQY
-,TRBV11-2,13,ASSLGEPPVSPLH
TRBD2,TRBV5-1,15,ASSLVLAEDYQETQY
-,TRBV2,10,ANRTLTDTQY
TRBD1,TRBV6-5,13,ASSFRQGRHNEQF
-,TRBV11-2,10,ASSFPADEQF
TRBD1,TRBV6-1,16,ASSPGHPGQGWHYGYT
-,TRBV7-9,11,ASSLAWNTEAF
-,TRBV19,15,ASSPLGAESSYNEQF
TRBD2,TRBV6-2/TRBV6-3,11,ASSYSTSSEQY
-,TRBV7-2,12,ASKSIVASYEQY
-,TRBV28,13,ASSLNKGPRGAQH
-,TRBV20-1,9,SASRGYEQY
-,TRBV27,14,ASSLSPLYRDQPQH
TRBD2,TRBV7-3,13,ASSLWQREKGEQF
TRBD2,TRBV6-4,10,ASSTGGEEQF
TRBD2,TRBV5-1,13,ASSRLSGSEETQY
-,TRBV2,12,ASSLRPGPYGYT
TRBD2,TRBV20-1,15,SARATSGTGGTSEQY
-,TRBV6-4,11,ASSYSIRVQAF
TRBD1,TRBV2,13,ASSGGTGGVEKLF
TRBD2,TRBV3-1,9,ASSRLAGGE